A single T cell receptor (beta chain) is shown here with its context. Its antigen is unidentified. This sample was taken from a study of T cell responses to AZD1222 COVID-19 vaccine. Whole-study findings and limits: Baseline seropositivity occurred in only six AZD1222 recipients.

The repertoire was sequenced with immunoSEQ multiplex PCR; TCRdb's copy has only in-frame clones and lacks some. This table holds roughly 150,000 clones, 85% to 95% found once. V gave up 2 bases and J gave up 9 bases, with 5 bases separating them. The length of the CDR3 is 11 residues. Germline CDR1 and CDR2: MDHEN and SYDVKM. This chain connects TRBV28 to TRBJ2-1; no definite D call. This receptor was identified in an adult who received the AZD1222 COVID-19 vaccine. The sequencing here drew on peripheral blood, taken 28 days after the second AZD1222 dose. This CDR3 reads CASSLLAEQFF. The CDR3 nucleotides are TGTGCCAGCAGTTTACTTGCTGAGCAGTTCTTC.